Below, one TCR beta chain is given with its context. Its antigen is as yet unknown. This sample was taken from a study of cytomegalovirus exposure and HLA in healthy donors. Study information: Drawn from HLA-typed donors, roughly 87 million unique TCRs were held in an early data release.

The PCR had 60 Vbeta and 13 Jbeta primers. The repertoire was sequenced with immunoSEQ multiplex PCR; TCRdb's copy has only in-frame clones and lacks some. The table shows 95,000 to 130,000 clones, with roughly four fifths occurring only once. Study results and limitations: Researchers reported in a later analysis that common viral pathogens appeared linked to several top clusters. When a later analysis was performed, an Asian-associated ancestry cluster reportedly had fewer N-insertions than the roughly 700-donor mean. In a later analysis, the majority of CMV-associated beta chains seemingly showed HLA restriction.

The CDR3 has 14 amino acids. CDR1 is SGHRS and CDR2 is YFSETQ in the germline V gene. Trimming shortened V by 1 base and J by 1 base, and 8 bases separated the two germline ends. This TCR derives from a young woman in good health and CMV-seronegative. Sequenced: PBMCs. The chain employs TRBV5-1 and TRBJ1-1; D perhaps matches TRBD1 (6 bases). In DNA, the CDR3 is TGCGCCAGCAGCTTGACAGGGAAGAACACTGAAGCTTTCTTT. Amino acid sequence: CASSLTGKNTEAFF.